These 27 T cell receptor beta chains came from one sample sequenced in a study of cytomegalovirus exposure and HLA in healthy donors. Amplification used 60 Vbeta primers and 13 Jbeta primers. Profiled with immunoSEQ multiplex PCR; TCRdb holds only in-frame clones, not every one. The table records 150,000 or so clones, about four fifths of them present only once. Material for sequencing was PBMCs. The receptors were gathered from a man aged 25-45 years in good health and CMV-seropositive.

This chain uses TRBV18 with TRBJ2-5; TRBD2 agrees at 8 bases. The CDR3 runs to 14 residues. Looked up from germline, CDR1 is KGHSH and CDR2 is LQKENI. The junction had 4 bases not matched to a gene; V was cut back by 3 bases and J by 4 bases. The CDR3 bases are TGTGCCAGCTCACCCCGACGGGGGGGAGAGACCCAGTACTTC. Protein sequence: CASSPRRGGETQYF.

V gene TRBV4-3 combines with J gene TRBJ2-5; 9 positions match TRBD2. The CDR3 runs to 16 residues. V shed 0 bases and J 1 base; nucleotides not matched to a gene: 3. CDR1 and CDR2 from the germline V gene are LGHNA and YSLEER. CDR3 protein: CASSQESGGPQETQYF. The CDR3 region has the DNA TGCGCCAGCAGCCAAGAGAGCGGGGGGCCCCAAGAGACCCAGTACTTC.

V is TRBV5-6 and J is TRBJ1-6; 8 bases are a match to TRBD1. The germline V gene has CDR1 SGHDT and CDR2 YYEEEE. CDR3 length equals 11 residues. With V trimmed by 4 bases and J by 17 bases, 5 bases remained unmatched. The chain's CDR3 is CASSQGQAVHF. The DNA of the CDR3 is TGTGCCAGCAGCCAGGGACAGGCGGTCCACTTT.

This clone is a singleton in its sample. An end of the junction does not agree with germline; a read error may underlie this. The CDR3 coding sequence is TGTTCCAGCAGCTTAGTAGCGGGAGAGGATATAGAGACCCAGTACTTC. Translating it yields CSSSLVAGEDIETQYF. J is TRBJ2-5 and V is TRBV7-3; 9 bases line up with TRBD2. CDR3 length equals 16 residues. CDR1 and CDR2 (germline): SGHTA, FQGTGA.

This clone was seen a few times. The CDR3, as DNA: TGTGCCAGCAGCACGACAGGGTCTGGGGCCAACGTCCTGACTTTC. It specifies CASSTTGSGANVLTF. J is TRBJ2-6 and V is TRBV11-3; 7 bases are shared with TRBD1. V was clipped by 5 bases and J by 1 base; unmatched bases: 2. Germline V gene sequence: CDR1 SGHNT, CDR2 YENEEA. This CDR3 contains 15 residues.

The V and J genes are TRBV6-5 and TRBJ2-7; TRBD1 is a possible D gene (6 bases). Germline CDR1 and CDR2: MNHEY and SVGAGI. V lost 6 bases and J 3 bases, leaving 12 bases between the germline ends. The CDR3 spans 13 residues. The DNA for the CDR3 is TGTGCCAGCAGCAGAGGACAGAACTACGAGCAGTACTTC. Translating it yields CASSRGQNYEQYF.

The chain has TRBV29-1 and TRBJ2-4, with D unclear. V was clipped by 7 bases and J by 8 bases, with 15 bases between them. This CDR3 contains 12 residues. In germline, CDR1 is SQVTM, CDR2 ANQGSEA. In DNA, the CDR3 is TGCAGCGCAAAGAATACGGTGGACATTCAGTACTTC. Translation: CSAKNTVDIQYF.

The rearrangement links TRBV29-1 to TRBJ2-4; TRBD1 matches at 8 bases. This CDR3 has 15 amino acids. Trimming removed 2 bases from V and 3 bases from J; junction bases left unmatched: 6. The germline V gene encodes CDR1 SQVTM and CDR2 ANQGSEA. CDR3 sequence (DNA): TGCAGCGTTGAAAAGGCAGGGGGCGGCAAAAACATTCAGTACTTC. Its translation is CSVEKAGGGKNIQYF.

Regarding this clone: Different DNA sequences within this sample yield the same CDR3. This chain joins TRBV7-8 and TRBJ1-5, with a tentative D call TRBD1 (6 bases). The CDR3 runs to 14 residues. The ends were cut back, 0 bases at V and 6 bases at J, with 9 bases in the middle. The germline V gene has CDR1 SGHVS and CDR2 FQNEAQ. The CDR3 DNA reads TGTGCCAGCAGCTTAGCGCCCAGGGGTCAGCCCCAGCATTTT. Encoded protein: CASSLAPRGQPQHF.

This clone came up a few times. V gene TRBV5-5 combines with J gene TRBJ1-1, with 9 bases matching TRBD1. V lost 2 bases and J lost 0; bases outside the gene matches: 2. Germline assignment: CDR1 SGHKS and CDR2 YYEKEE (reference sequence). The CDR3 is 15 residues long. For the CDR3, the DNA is TGTGCCAGCAGCTTTCACAGGGGGCTGAACACTGAAGCTTTCTTT. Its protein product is CASSFHRGLNTEAFF.

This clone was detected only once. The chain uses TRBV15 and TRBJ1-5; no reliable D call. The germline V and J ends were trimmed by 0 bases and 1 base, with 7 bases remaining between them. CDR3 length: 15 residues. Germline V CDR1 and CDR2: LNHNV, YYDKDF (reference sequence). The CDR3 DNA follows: TGTGCCACCAGCAGAGATCCCTCGAGCAATCAGCCCCAGCATTTT. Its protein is CATSRDPSSNQPQHF. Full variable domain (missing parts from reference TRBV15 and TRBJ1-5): DAMVIQNPRYQVTQFGKPVTLSCSQTLNHNVMYWYQQKSSQAPKLLFHYYDKDFNNEADTPDNFQSRRPNTSFCFLDIRSPGLGDTAMYLCATSRDPSSNQPQHFGDGTRLSIL.

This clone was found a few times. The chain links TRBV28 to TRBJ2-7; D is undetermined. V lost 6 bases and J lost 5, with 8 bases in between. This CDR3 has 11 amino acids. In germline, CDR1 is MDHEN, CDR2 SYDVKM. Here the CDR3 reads CASRSQDEQYF. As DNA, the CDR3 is TGTGCCAGCAGAAGTCAGGACGAGCAGTACTTC.

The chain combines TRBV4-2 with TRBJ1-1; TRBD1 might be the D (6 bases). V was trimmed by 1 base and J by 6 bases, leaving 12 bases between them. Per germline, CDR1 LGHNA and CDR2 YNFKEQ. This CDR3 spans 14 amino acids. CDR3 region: CASSQVRGMAEAFF. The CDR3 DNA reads TGTGCCAGCAGCCAAGTCAGGGGAATGGCTGAAGCTTTCTTT.

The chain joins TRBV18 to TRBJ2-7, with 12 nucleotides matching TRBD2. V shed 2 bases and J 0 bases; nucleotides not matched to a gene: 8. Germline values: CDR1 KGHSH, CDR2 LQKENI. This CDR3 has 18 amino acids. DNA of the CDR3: TGTGCCAGCTCACCAGTACTAGCGGGGGGCTTCAGCTCCTACGAGCAGTACTTC. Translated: CASSPVLAGGFSSYEQYF.

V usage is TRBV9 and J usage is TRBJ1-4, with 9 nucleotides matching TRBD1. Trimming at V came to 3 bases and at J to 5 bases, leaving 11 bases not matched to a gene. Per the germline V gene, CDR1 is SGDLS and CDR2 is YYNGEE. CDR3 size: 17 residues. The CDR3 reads CASSEGQGGLRNEKLFF. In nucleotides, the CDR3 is TGTGCCAGCAGCGAGGGACAGGGTGGCTTACGGAATGAAAAACTGTTTTTT.

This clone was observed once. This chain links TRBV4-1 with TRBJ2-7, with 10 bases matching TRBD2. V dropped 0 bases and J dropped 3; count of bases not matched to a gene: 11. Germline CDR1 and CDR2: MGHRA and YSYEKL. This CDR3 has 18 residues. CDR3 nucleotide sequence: TGCGCCAGCAGCCAAGATAGCACTAGCGGGACTTATAGCTACGAGCAGTACTTC. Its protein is CASSQDSTSGTYSYEQYF.

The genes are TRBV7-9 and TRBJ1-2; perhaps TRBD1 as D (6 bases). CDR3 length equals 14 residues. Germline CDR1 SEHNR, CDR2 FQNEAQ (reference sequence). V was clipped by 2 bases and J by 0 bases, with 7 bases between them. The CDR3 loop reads CASSLTGTNYGYTF. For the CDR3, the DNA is TGTGCCAGCAGCTTAACAGGGACTAACTATGGCTACACCTTC.

This CDR3 is CASGPGTGGSSPLHF. CDR3 coding DNA: TGTGCCAGCGGCCCCGGGACAGGAGGGAGCTCACCCCTCCACTTT. The chain combines TRBV2 with TRBJ1-6; 8 bases agree with TRBD1. The V gene end was trimmed by 8 bases and the J gene end by 10 bases; junction bases not matched to a gene: 13. The germline gives CDR1 SNHLY, CDR2 FYNNEI. The length of the CDR3 is 15 residues.

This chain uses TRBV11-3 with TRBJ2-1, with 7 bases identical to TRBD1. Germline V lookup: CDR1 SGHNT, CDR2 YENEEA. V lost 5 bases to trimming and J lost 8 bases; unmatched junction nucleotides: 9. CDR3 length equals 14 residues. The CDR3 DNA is TGTGCCAGCAGCCGAGGACAGGTAGGGGATGAGCAGTTCTTC. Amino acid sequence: CASSRGQVGDEQFF.

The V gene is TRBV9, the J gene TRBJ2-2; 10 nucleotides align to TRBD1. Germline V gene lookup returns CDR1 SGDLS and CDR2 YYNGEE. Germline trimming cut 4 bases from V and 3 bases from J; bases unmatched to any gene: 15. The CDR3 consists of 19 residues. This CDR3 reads CASSTPTGTGEADTGELFF. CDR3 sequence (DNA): TGTGCCAGCAGCACGCCCACCGGGACAGGGGAGGCGGACACCGGGGAGCTGTTTTTT.

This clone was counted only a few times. CDR3 in DNA: TGTGCCTGGAGTGTTGGAGGGAAAGGCTATGGCTACACCTTC. Protein product: CAWSVGGKGYGYTF. The chain carries TRBV30 and TRBJ1-2, with D hard to call. This CDR3 has 14 amino acids. The germline CDR1 and CDR2 sequences are GTSNPN and SVGIG (reference sequence). Trimming cost V 0 bases and J 4 bases, with 12 bases left between them.

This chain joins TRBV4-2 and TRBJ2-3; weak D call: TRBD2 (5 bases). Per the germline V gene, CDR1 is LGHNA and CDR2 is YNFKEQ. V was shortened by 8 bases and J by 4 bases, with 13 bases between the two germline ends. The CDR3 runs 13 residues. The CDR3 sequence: CASAQGGADTQYF. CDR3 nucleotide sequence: TGTGCCAGCGCCCAAGGAGGAGCAGATACGCAGTATTTT.

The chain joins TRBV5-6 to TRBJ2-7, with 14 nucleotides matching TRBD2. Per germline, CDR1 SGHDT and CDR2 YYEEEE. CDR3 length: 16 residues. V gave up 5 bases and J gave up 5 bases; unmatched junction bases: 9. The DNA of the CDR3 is TGTGCCAGCAGGGGGAGACTAGCGGGAGGGCAACACGAGCAGTACTTC. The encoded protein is CASRGRLAGGQHEQYF.

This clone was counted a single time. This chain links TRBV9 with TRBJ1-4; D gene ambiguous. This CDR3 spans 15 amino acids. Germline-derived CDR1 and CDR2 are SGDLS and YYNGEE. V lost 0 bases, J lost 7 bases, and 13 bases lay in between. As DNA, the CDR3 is TGTGCCAGCAGCGTAGGGCAGACTGCCGCTGAAAAACTGTTTTTT. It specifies CASSVGQTAAEKLFF.

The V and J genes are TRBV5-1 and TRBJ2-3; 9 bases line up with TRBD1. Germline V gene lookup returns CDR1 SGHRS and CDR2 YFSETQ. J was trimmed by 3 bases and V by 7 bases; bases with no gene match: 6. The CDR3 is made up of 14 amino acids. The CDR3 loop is CASHAGTGTDTQYF. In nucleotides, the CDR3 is TGCGCCAGCCACGCCGGGACAGGGACAGATACGCAGTATTTT.

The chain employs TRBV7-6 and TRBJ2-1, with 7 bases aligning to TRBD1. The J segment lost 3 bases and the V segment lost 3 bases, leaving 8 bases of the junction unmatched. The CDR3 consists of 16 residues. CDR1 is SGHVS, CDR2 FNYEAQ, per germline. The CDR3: CASSLPNGQDYNEQFF. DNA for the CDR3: TGTGCCAGCAGCTTGCCCAACGGACAGGACTACAATGAGCAGTTCTTC.

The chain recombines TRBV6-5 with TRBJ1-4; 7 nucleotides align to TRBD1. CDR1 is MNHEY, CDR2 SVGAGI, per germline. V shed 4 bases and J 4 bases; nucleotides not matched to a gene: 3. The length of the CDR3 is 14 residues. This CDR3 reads CASSSGQLNEKLFF. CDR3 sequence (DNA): TGTGCCAGCAGTTCGGGACAGCTTAATGAAAAACTGTTTTTT.